The source of this T cell receptor beta chain is a study of T cell changes during pregnancy in multiple sclerosis. Using immunoSEQ multiplex PCR, the repertoire was profiled, and TCRdb retains in-frame clones only, with some absent. The sample has fewer than 95,000 clones, approximately 90% seen once; the top ten hold 1.5% to 2%. CDR3 length equals 12 residues. Trimming removed 0 bases from V and 9 bases from J, with 6 bases in between. Germline V lookup: CDR1 SGHAT, CDR2 FQNNGV. A single count supports this clone. The chain has TRBV11-2 and TRBJ2-1; no firm D call. This TCR derives from a female donor in good health, enrolled as a control in a pregnancy study. Sequenced material: peripheral blood, taken in the first trimester of pregnancy. The CDR3 here is CASSLDRIEQFF. The CDR3, as DNA: TGTGCCAGCAGCTTAGACAGGATTGAGCAGTTCTTC.